This entry lists 30 T cell receptor beta chains sequenced from one sample in a study of PD-L1 blockade in urothelial cancer. Libraries were prepared by immunoSEQ multiplex PCR; TCRdb keeps only in-frame clonotypes and omits some of them. Among fewer than 55,000 clones listed, roughly four fifths were seen once. Sequencing used PBMCs, obtained around atezolizumab (anti-PD-L1) treatment. The receptors come from a man between 65 and 79 years old with urothelial cancer.

The V call is TRBV14, the J call TRBJ2-6; D is unresolved. This CDR3 is 16 amino acids long. Germline-derived CDR1 and CDR2 are SGHDN and FVKESK. Trimming stripped 1 base from V and 0 bases from J, with 7 bases between. The CDR3 is CASSQVPGSGANVLTF. CDR3 bases: TGTGCCAGCAGCCAAGTACCAGGCTCTGGGGCCAACGTCCTGACTTTC.

The chain combines TRBV6-1 with TRBJ1-1, with a weak D call TRBD1 (5 bases). Germline V CDR1 and CDR2: MNHNS, SASEGT. The CDR3 has 15 amino acids. V was trimmed by 4 bases and J by 6 bases, leaving 18 bases between them. CDR3 sequence reads: CASSVAGRGLSEAFF. The CDR3 coding sequence is TGTGCCAGCAGTGTGGCGGGGAGGGGCCTTTCTGAAGCTTTCTTT.

This chain uses TRBV11-3 with TRBJ2-2, with a weak D call TRBD2 (6 bases). Germline V gives CDR1 SGHNT, CDR2 YENEEA. The CDR3 extends over 14 amino acids. Trimming took 9 bases from V and 1 from J, leaving 12 bases between them. CDR3 nucleotide sequence: TGTGCCAGTCGGGGGAATCAGAACACCGGGGAGCTGTTTTTT. The encoded protein is CASRGNQNTGELFF.

This clone appeared a single time. CDR3 protein: CASSQLKGAGTEAFF. The CDR3 DNA reads TGCGCCAGCAGTCAATTGAAGGGGGCGGGGACTGAAGCTTTCTTT. The genes are TRBV23-1 and TRBJ1-1; 7 bases are shared with TRBD1. TRBV23-1 counts as an open reading frame of uncertain function. V trimming: 1 base; J trimming: 5 bases; junction bases outside the gene matches: 7. This CDR3 spans 15 amino acids.

The chain recombines TRBV2 with TRBJ2-7; D is unclear. From germline, CDR1 is SNHLY and CDR2 FYNNEI. This CDR3 contains 11 residues. V lost 3 bases and J 5 bases, leaving 5 bases between the germline ends. CDR3 protein: CASSDYNEQYF. CDR3 nucleotides: TGTGCCAGCAGTGATTATAACGAGCAGTACTTC.

This clone occurred a few times. The V and J genes are TRBV7-9 and TRBJ2-7; D is unclear. V dropped 3 bases and J dropped 1 base, with 10 bases sitting between them. There are 14 residues in the CDR3. The germline V gene has CDR1 SEHNR and CDR2 FQNEAQ (reference sequence). The CDR3, as DNA: TGTGCCAGCAGCTTCGTGAGGAATTCCTACGAGCAGTACTTC. Translating gives CASSFVRNSYEQYF.

The CDR3 is CASRTATNEKLFF. In DNA form, the CDR3 reads TGTGCCAGTAGGACAGCAACTAATGAAAAACTGTTTTTT. The chain uses TRBV25-1 and TRBJ1-4; D is perhaps TRBD1 (6 bases). This CDR3 has 13 residues. V was shortened by 9 bases and J by 0 bases, with 8 bases between the two germline ends. Germline CDR1 reads MGHDK; CDR2 reads SYGVNS.

V gene TRBV7-2 combines with J gene TRBJ2-1, with 9 positions matching TRBD2. In germline, CDR1 is SGHTA, CDR2 FQGNSA. V was clipped by 4 bases and J by 4 bases; unmatched bases: 5. The CDR3 sequence is 15 residues long. The CDR3 nucleotides are TGTGCCAGCAGCTCAACTAGCGGGCCGTACAATGAGCAGTTCTTC. Translation: CASSSTSGPYNEQFF.

The V and J genes are TRBV19 and TRBJ2-2, with D maybe TRBD2 (5 bases). Germline V lookup: CDR1 LNHDA, CDR2 SQIVND (reference sequence). The length of the CDR3 is 18 residues. V lost 5 bases and J 5 bases, leaving 24 bases between the germline ends. The chain's CDR3 is CASSGETGLISGTGELFF. The CDR3 DNA sequence: TGTGCCAGTAGTGGGGAGACTGGTTTGATTTCCGGGACCGGGGAGCTGTTTTTT.

V usage is TRBV19 and J usage is TRBJ2-7; no clear D gene. The CDR3 totals 14 residues. Germline loops: CDR1 LNHDA, CDR2 SQIVND (reference sequence). Trimming took off 1 base at V and 7 bases at J, with 14 bases between the two ends. Here the CDR3 DNA reads TGTGCCAGTAGTATAGGGAGAGGTTCGGATGAGCAGTACTTC. As protein: CASSIGRGSDEQYF.

J is TRBJ2-5 and V is TRBV7-2; D is unresolved. Germline V gene data show CDR1 as SGHTA and CDR2 as FQGNSA. V lost 9 bases to trimming and J lost 3 bases, with 11 bases between them. This CDR3 is built from 12 residues. For the CDR3, the DNA is TGTGCCAGTACTCGAGCTAAAGAGACCCAGTACTTC. The encoded protein is CASTRAKETQYF.

The V call is TRBV5-6, the J call TRBJ2-2, with 10 positions matching TRBD1. J was trimmed by 3 bases and V by 3 bases; bases with no gene match: 2. The CDR3 has 15 amino acids. The germline V gene encodes CDR1 SGHDT and CDR2 YYEEEE. CDR3 in amino acids: CASSWGQGHTGELFF. As DNA, the CDR3 is TGTGCCAGCAGCTGGGGACAGGGGCACACCGGGGAGCTGTTTTTT.

In this sample, this clone turned up once. The genes are TRBV29-1 and TRBJ1-5, with TRBD1 matching 7 bases. The CDR3 loop spans 13 amino acids. V was clipped by 6 bases and J by 5 bases; unmatched bases: 7. CDR1 and CDR2 (germline): SQVTM, ANQGSEA. CDR3 sequence (DNA): TGCAGCGTGACCGGGACAGAGGATCAGCCCCAGCATTTT. Protein: CSVTGTEDQPQHF.

V usage is TRBV27 and J usage is TRBJ2-3; tentatively, D is TRBD2 (5 bases). The CDR3 totals 15 residues. Trimming removed 5 bases from V and 2 bases from J, with 14 bases in between. Germline assignment: CDR1 MNHEY and CDR2 SMNVEV (reference sequence). The CDR3 nucleotides read TGTGCCAGCAGTCCCCCTCGGGGTCCCACAGATACGCAGTATTTT. Its translation: CASSPPRGPTDTQYF.

CDR3 loop: CASSFYRTGEGYTF. CDR3 nucleotides: TGCGCCAGCAGCTTTTACCGGACAGGGGAGGGCTACACCTTC. J is TRBJ1-2 and V is TRBV5-1, with 9 bases aligning to TRBD1. The V gene end was trimmed by 2 bases and the J gene end by 8 bases; junction bases not matched to a gene: 7. Germline CDR1 SGHRS, CDR2 YFSETQ. There are 14 residues in the CDR3.

The V call is TRBV9, the J call TRBJ1-4; no clear D gene. The CDR3 length is 15 residues. V was shortened by 2 bases and J by 7 bases, with 15 bases between the two germline ends. Germline V CDR1 and CDR2: SGDLS, YYNGEE. CDR3 protein: CASSVGQRESEKLFF. The CDR3 coding sequence is TGTGCCAGCAGCGTTGGGCAAAGGGAGTCTGAAAAACTGTTTTTT.

The V call is TRBV7-2, the J call TRBJ2-1; tentatively, D is TRBD2 (6 bases). The germline V and J ends were trimmed by 4 bases and 7 bases, with 17 bases remaining between them. CDR1 is SGHTA, CDR2 FQGNSA, per germline. The CDR3 totals 15 residues. The CDR3 region has the DNA TGTGCCAGCAGCTCCTCGGGACTCACGGCAAATGAGCAGTTCTTC. Translated: CASSSSGLTANEQFF.

This chain joins TRBV19 and TRBJ2-2; TRBD1 aligns across 8 bases. Losses at the gene ends were 10 bases for V and 5 bases for J; bases not matched to a gene: 12. CDR1 and CDR2 (germline): LNHDA, SQIVND (reference sequence). The CDR3 covers 15 residues. The CDR3 region has the DNA TGTGCCACCCTGCCCGAGACAGGGGTGACCGGGGAGCTGTTTTTT. Translated, it gives CATLPETGVTGELFF.

The chain links TRBV6-1 to TRBJ1-3; D gene uncertain. V lost 10 bases and J 4 bases, leaving 11 bases between the germline ends. The CDR3 has 12 amino acids. CDR1 is MNHNS and CDR2 is SASEGT in the germline V gene. CDR3 nucleotides: TGTGCCACCCGGGAGGGAGGAAACACCATATATTTT. Protein sequence: CATREGGNTIYF.

The chain joins TRBV5-1 to TRBJ2-1; TRBD2 matches at 12 bases. The trim removed 4 bases at V and 0 bases at J, leaving 14 bases unmatched. Germline CDR1 SGHRS, CDR2 YFSETQ. The CDR3 consists of 20 residues. Written as DNA, the CDR3 is TGCGCCAGCAGCATCTCTCCCGGGACTAGCGGGCCTAGCTCCTACAATGAGCAGTTCTTC. Translation: CASSISPGTSGPSSYNEQFF.

The chain combines TRBV10-3 with TRBJ2-1, with a possible D match to TRBD2 (6 bases). The CDR3 totals 12 residues. CDR1 ENHRY and CDR2 SYGVKD come from the germline V gene. The V and J ends lost 11 bases and 8 bases respectively, with 16 bases between them. The CDR3 DNA sequence: TGTGCCTCACGGGCTAGCGTCCATGAGCAGTTCTTC. This sequence encodes CASRASVHEQFF.

The genes are TRBV5-1 and TRBJ2-2, with 9 positions matching TRBD2. This CDR3 spans 14 amino acids. J gave up 4 bases and V 4 bases, and 2 bases lay outside the gene matches. Germline V gene sequence: CDR1 SGHRS, CDR2 YFSETQ. For the CDR3, the DNA is TGCGCCAGCAGCCCGACTAGCGGCACCGGGGAGCTGTTTTTT. Translated: CASSPTSGTGELFF.

This chain joins TRBV5-6 and TRBJ2-7; D is unresolved. V gave up 1 base and J gave up 0 bases, with 8 bases separating them. The CDR3 contains 14 residues. Germline CDR1 and CDR2: SGHDT and YYEEEE. CDR3 protein: CASSLLSDSYEQYF. CDR3 DNA: TGTGCCAGCAGCTTGCTGAGCGACTCCTACGAGCAGTACTTC. Full variable domain (remainder filled in from reference TRBV5-6 and TRBJ2-7): DAGVTQSPTHLIKTRGQQVTLRCSPKSGHDTVSWYQQALGQGPQFIFQYYEEEERQRGNFPDRFSGHQFPNYSSELNVNALLLGDSALYLCASSLLSDSYEQYFGPGTRLTVT.

The CDR3 spells CASSSPSGTNEKLFF. In DNA form, the CDR3 reads TGTGCCAGCAGCTCCCCCTCCGGGACTAATGAAAAACTGTTTTTT. The rearrangement links TRBV11-3 to TRBJ1-4; D gene unclear. The CDR3 is 15 amino acids. CDR1 and CDR2 (germline): SGHNT, YENEEA. V dropped 4 bases and J dropped 2 bases, with 11 bases sitting between them.

This clone was seen just once. The V and J genes are TRBV7-9 and TRBJ1-1, with TRBD1 matching 7 bases. Germline V lookup: CDR1 SEHNR, CDR2 FQNEAQ (reference sequence). Trimming removed 4 bases from V and 0 bases from J; junction bases left unmatched: 8. The CDR3 extends over 16 amino acids. CDR3 residues: CASSYPMGQLNTEAFF. The DNA for the CDR3 is TGTGCCAGCAGCTATCCGATGGGACAGCTGAACACTGAAGCTTTCTTT.

The chain couples TRBV11-3 to TRBJ2-1; D perhaps matches TRBD1 (5 bases). V was shortened by 1 base and J by 10 bases, with 8 bases between the two germline ends. The CDR3 runs to 12 residues. CDR1 SGHNT and CDR2 YENEEA come from the germline V gene. CDR3 residues: CASSLGGGEQFF. Here the CDR3 DNA reads TGTGCCAGCAGCTTAGGGGGCGGCGAGCAGTTCTTC.

The chain is built from TRBV30 and TRBJ2-5, with 11 positions matching TRBD2. Germline assignment: CDR1 GTSNPN and CDR2 SVGIG (reference sequence). V lost 0 bases to trimming and J lost 7 bases; unmatched junction nucleotides: 4. The CDR3 sequence is 14 residues long. The DNA for the CDR3 is TGTGCCTGGAGTGTACTAGCGGGGGCCGTGACCCAGTACTTC. Translation gives CAWSVLAGAVTQYF.

This clone was counted only a few times. The V call is TRBV2, the J call TRBJ1-5, with D perhaps TRBD1 (6 bases). V was trimmed by 4 bases and J by 2 bases, leaving 12 bases between them. Per germline, CDR1 SNHLY and CDR2 FYNNEI. This CDR3 has 15 residues. The CDR3 DNA reads TGTGCCAGCAGTGCCTCACAGGGTGGCAATCAGCCCCAGCATTTT. It translates to CASSASQGGNQPQHF.

The V and J genes are TRBV11-2 and TRBJ1-1; D possibly corresponds to TRBD1 (5 bases). The CDR3 length is 13 residues. Germline loops: CDR1 SGHAT, CDR2 FQNNGV. V was shortened by 4 bases and J by 1 base, with 7 bases between the two germline ends. DNA for the CDR3: TGTGCCAGCAGCTCCGACAGGAACACTGAAGCTTTCTTT. This translates into CASSSDRNTEAFF.

The chain recombines TRBV2 with TRBJ1-2; 7 bases align to TRBD1. J lost 5 bases, V lost 5 bases, and 8 bases had no gene match. Germline V gene sequence: CDR1 SNHLY, CDR2 FYNNEI. CDR3 length equals 14 residues. The CDR3 reads CASSPRQGRYGYTF. The CDR3 nucleotides are TGTGCCAGCAGTCCCCGACAGGGTCGGTATGGCTACACCTTC.